The subject of this entry is one TCR beta chain. The sample is drawn from a study of Ad26.COV2.S vaccination and SARS-CoV-2 variants. Clones were sequenced by immunoSEQ multiplex PCR, and TCRdb holds only the in-frame ones, with some missing. Of 350,000 to 600,000 clones detected, 89% appear once; the ten largest clones hold about 1.7%. Looked up from germline, CDR1 is SQVTM and CDR2 is ANQGSEA. This CDR3 comprises 15 residues. V lost 5 bases and J 4 bases, leaving 17 bases between the germline ends. Treatment noted: roughly 20 received Ad26.COV2.S at low or high dose, single or two shots; about 5 received placebo; per-sample allocation not given. Sampling happened 63 days after the first vaccine or placebo injection.

Sequenced material: peripheral blood, taken in a trial of Ad26.COV2.S vaccine versus placebo. The clonotype comes from a person between 18 and 59 years old who received the Ad26.COV2.S COVID-19 vaccine or a placebo. The chain joins TRBV29-1 to TRBJ2-2; D may correspond to TRBD1 or TRBD2 (5 bases each). Here the CDR3 DNA reads TGCAGCGTTCGGGACGAGACGCCGCCCACCGGGGAGCTGTTTTTT. Residues: CSVRDETPPTGELFF.